This passage covers 2 T cell receptor beta chains from one sample sequenced in a study of T-cell memory formation after mild COVID-19. Via MiXCR, TCRdb re-called the 5' RACE reads, giving one row per CDR3 protein. Of 150,000 to 200,000 distinct CDR3 sequences in the sample, 13% were seen once. The sample was PBMCs or a T cell subset sorted from them (not recorded which). These receptors all stem from a man aged 18 to 35 who had mild COVID-19 (a few samples of this study predate the infection). Cell type and time point are not known.

This clonotype was found a few times. V is TRBV20-1 and J is TRBJ1-1; tentative D call: TRBD1 (5 bases). The CDR3 covers 15 residues. Germline V gene sequence: CDR1 DFQATT, CDR2 SNEGSKA (reference sequence). The V gene lost 0 bases and the J gene lost 4 bases, with 15 bases spanning the gap. The DNA for the CDR3 is TGCAGTGCTAGAGATGGGAGGGGCGTGGGCACTGAAGCTTTCTTT. Encoded protein: CSARDGRGVGTEAFF.

This clonotype was observed a few times. This chain connects TRBV12-3 or TRBV12-4 to TRBJ2-4, with D unclear. Trimming took off 3 bases at V and 3 bases at J, with 9 bases between the two ends. The CDR3 length is 14 residues. The CDR3 region is CASSLGSVKNIQYF. The CDR3, as DNA: TGTGCCAGCAGTTTGGGTTCGGTCAAAAACATTCAGTACTTC.